One and the same sample provided the 23 T cell receptor beta chains below, sequenced in a study of cytomegalovirus exposure and HLA in healthy donors. Primers: 60 Vbeta forward and 13 Jbeta reverse. Produced via immunoSEQ multiplex PCR; TCRdb's table is partial and in-frame only. This table holds about 70,000 clones. Sequenced material: PBMCs. The receptors stem from a woman aged 25 to 45 in good health and CMV-seronegative.

The chain links TRBV7-9 to TRBJ2-1; TRBD1 matches 11 bases. Per germline, CDR1 SEHNR and CDR2 FQNEAQ (reference sequence). J was trimmed by 4 bases and V by 5 bases; bases with no gene match: 4. The CDR3 is made up of 15 amino acids. The CDR3 DNA follows: TGTGCCAGCAGCGGGGACAGGGGGATGTACAATGAGCAGTTCTTC. This codes for CASSGDRGMYNEQFF.

The rearrangement joins TRBV10-3 to TRBJ2-1, with D tentatively TRBD1 (5 bases). This CDR3 is 16 amino acids long. The V end lost 3 bases, the J end lost 3 bases, and 15 bases lay between the germline ends. Germline CDR1 ENHRY, CDR2 SYGVKD. The CDR3 reads CAISDISGPLYNEQFF. The CDR3 DNA is TGTGCCATCAGTGATATATCAGGGCCCCTCTACAATGAGCAGTTCTTC.

Of note for this clone: One junction end disagrees with the germline gene, perhaps due to a read error. The sample contains more than one DNA sequence encoding this CDR3. The rearrangement uses TRBV30 and TRBJ1-6, with D unresolved. The CDR3 loop spans 11 amino acids. Germline CDR1 reads GTSNPN; CDR2 reads SVGIG (reference sequence). DNA for the CDR3: TGTGCCTGGAGTGTGGGCCAGCCCCTACACTTT. It translates to CAWSVGQPLHF. The full variable domain, with the rest looked up from reference TRBV30 and TRBJ1-6, is SQTIHQWPATLVQPVGSPLSLECTVEGTSNPNLYWYRQAAGRGLQLLFYSVGIGQISSEVPQNLSASRPQDRQFILSSKKLLLSDSGFYLCAWSVGQPLHFGNGTRLTVT.

V gene TRBV6-6 combines with J gene TRBJ2-3; 8 nucleotides line up with TRBD2. In germline, CDR1 is MNHNY, CDR2 SVGAGI (reference sequence). The junction had 3 bases not matched to a gene; V was cut back by 7 bases and J by 6 bases. There are 12 residues in the CDR3. CDR3 sequence reads: CASKAGVDTQYF. The CDR3 region has the DNA TGTGCCAGCAAAGCGGGGGTGGATACGCAGTATTTT.

J is TRBJ1-4 and V is TRBV10-3, with no clear D. Trimming shortened V by 3 bases and J by 1 base, and 9 bases separated the two germline ends. The germline gives CDR1 ENHRY, CDR2 SYGVKD. This CDR3 region has 15 residues. The CDR3 sequence is CAISDGGRTNEKLFF. In DNA, the CDR3 is TGTGCCATCAGTGACGGCGGCAGAACTAATGAAAAACTGTTTTTT.

CDR3 coding DNA: TGTGCCAGCAGAATGGGACAGGAGGTCACAGATACGCAGTATTTT. Protein: CASRMGQEVTDTQYF. This chain connects TRBV6-5 to TRBJ2-3; 8 positions match TRBD1. Germline CDR1 reads MNHEY; CDR2 reads SVGAGI. Trimming took 6 bases from V and 2 from J; bases not matched to a gene: 7. CDR3 length: 15 amino acids.

The chain carries TRBV5-1 and TRBJ1-4; TRBD1 matches at 7 bases. There are 15 residues in the CDR3. In germline, CDR1 is SGHRS, CDR2 YFSETQ. Unmatched junction bases numbered 10, after V lost 4 bases and J lost 7 bases. The CDR3 nucleotides read TGCGCCAGCAGCGTGACAGGGCCGAATGGTGAAAAACTGTTTTTT. It encodes CASSVTGPNGEKLFF.

In the case of this clone: One end of the junction varies from germline; a read error may be responsible. This sequence joins TRBV5-1 and TRBJ1-1; TRBD1 is a possible D gene (5 bases). This CDR3 comprises 16 residues. CDR1 is SGHRS and CDR2 is YFSETQ in the germline V gene. The CDR3: CASSLDSTGPNTEAFF. For the CDR3, the DNA is TGCGCCAGCAGTTTGGACTCTACAGGCCCGAACACTGAAGCTTTCTTT.

The chain carries TRBV11-2 and TRBJ2-7; 8 bases line up with TRBD2. Germline CDR1 reads SGHAT; CDR2 reads FQNNGV. With V trimmed by 3 bases and J by 3 bases, 4 bases remained unmatched. The CDR3 has 14 residues. The CDR3 protein is CASSFGGADYEQYF. The CDR3 region has the DNA TGTGCCAGCAGCTTCGGGGGGGCGGACTACGAGCAGTACTTC.

The chain links TRBV30 to TRBJ2-5; TRBD1 matches 11 bases. This CDR3 is built from 14 residues. Germline V lookup: CDR1 GTSNPN, CDR2 SVGIG (reference sequence). With V trimmed by 1 base and J by 3 bases, 1 base remained unmatched. The CDR3, as DNA: TGTGCCTGGAGTGGGGACAGGGGGAAAGAGACCCAGTACTTC. This gives the protein CAWSGDRGKETQYF.

This chain uses TRBV9 with TRBJ2-2, with 9 bases identical to TRBD1. From germline, CDR1 is SGDLS and CDR2 YYNGEE. The CDR3 loop spans 15 amino acids. The ends lost 2 bases at V and 4 bases at J; junction bases unmatched: 3. The CDR3 spells CASSVPGQGTGELFF. CDR3 sequence (DNA): TGTGCCAGCAGCGTGCCGGGACAGGGCACCGGGGAGCTGTTTTTT.

The rearrangement uses TRBV5-4 and TRBJ2-3, with 9 bases fitting TRBD2. CDR1 SGHNT and CDR2 YYREEE come from the germline V gene (reference sequence). J lost 3 bases, V lost 2 bases, and 7 bases had no gene match. This CDR3 is built from 16 residues. In DNA form, the CDR3 reads TGTGCCAGCAGCTTTAAGAGACTAGCGGATACAGATACGCAGTATTTT. Protein product: CASSFKRLADTDTQYF.

This chain joins TRBV7-9 and TRBJ1-1, with D possibly TRBD1 on 5 matching bases. CDR3 length: 13 residues. Germline V gives CDR1 SEHNR, CDR2 FQNEAQ (reference sequence). The V end lost 5 bases, the J end lost 1 base, and 8 bases lay between the germline ends. As DNA, the CDR3 is TGTGCCAGCAGCGATACAGGGAACACTGAAGCTTTCTTT. It translates to CASSDTGNTEAFF.

The rearrangement uses TRBV4-1 and TRBJ2-7; 10 nucleotides match TRBD1. Germline V CDR1 and CDR2: MGHRA, YSYEKL. V lost 3 bases to trimming and J lost 4 bases; unmatched junction nucleotides: 9. This CDR3 is 16 amino acids long. For the CDR3, the DNA is TGCGCCAGCAGCCAGGTCTTCCGGGACAGGGGTTACGAGCAGTACTTC. Encoded protein: CASSQVFRDRGYEQYF.

The V and J genes are TRBV18 and TRBJ1-2; D is ambiguous. The CDR3 loop spans 12 amino acids. Germline CDR1 and CDR2: KGHSH and LQKENI. Trimming pared 3 bases from V and 5 bases from J, leaving 7 bases between. The CDR3 DNA reads as TGTGCCAGCTCACCTGTTAATTATGGCTACACCTTC. Amino acids: CASSPVNYGYTF.

The V call is TRBV6-1, the J call TRBJ2-7; TRBD1 agrees at 8 bases. Germline V lookup: CDR1 MNHNS, CDR2 SASEGT. This CDR3 is built from 15 residues. J gave up 2 bases and V 6 bases, and 9 bases lay outside the gene matches. The CDR3 reads CASRTGAIGAYEQYF. The CDR3 DNA reads TGTGCCAGCAGGACAGGGGCGATTGGGGCCTACGAGCAGTACTTC.

The V and J genes are TRBV30 and TRBJ2-7; 11 positions agree with TRBD2. With 2 bases clipped from V and 6 bases from J, the junction kept 3 bases outside the gene matches. The CDR3 runs 13 residues. Germline V CDR1 and CDR2: GTSNPN, SVGIG (reference sequence). The CDR3 region has the DNA TGTGCCTGGAGTAAGACTAGCGGGACCGAGCAGTACTTC. Its translation: CAWSKTSGTEQYF.

The genes are TRBV9 and TRBJ2-5; perhaps TRBD1 as D (5 bases). The CDR3 loop spans 13 amino acids. Trimming took off 2 bases at V and 5 bases at J, with 10 bases between the two ends. CDR1 is SGDLS, CDR2 YYNGEE, per germline. As DNA, the CDR3 is TGTGCCAGCAGCGTCAGGCCAGGGGAGACCCAGTACTTC. This sequence encodes CASSVRPGETQYF.

The chain carries TRBV18 and TRBJ2-1; 9 bases map to TRBD1. This CDR3 spans 15 amino acids. The V gene's germline CDR1 is KGHSH and CDR2 LQKENI. J was trimmed by 4 bases and V by 3 bases; bases with no gene match: 4. CDR3 bases: TGTGCCAGCTCACCCCCGGGACAGGGTTACAATGAGCAGTTCTTC. The encoded protein is CASSPPGQGYNEQFF.

V usage is TRBV9 and J usage is TRBJ1-6; D unresolved. The CDR3 has 13 residues. The germline V and J ends were trimmed by 0 bases and 6 bases, with 4 bases remaining between them. Per germline, CDR1 SGDLS and CDR2 YYNGEE. As DNA, the CDR3 is TGTGCCAGCAGCGTAGACGGTAATTCACCCCTCCACTTT. It encodes CASSVDGNSPLHF.

The chain recombines TRBV7-9 with TRBJ2-2, with D possibly being TRBD2 (5 bases). The CDR3 contains 12 residues. Germline assignment: CDR1 SEHNR and CDR2 FQNEAQ (reference sequence). The germline V and J ends were trimmed by 5 bases and 6 bases, with 7 bases remaining between them. The CDR3 is CASSEGSGELFF. CDR3 nucleotides: TGTGCCAGCAGCGAGGGATCCGGGGAGCTGTTTTTT.

V is TRBV9 and J is TRBJ2-7; D is undetermined. Trimming stripped 0 bases from V and 2 bases from J, with 21 bases between. Per germline, CDR1 SGDLS and CDR2 YYNGEE. The CDR3 spans 18 residues. The DNA of the CDR3 is TGTGCCAGCAGCGTAGACCCTCTTACTGGAGTTCACGCCTACGAGCAGTACTTC. This gives the protein CASSVDPLTGVHAYEQYF.

The chain combines TRBV18 with TRBJ2-7, with no clear D. CDR3 length: 14 amino acids. Germline V gives CDR1 KGHSH, CDR2 LQKENI. Trimming took off 4 bases at V and 2 bases at J, with 12 bases between the two ends. The CDR3 spells CASSRSEFAYEQYF. In nucleotides, the CDR3 is TGTGCCAGCTCACGATCCGAGTTCGCCTACGAGCAGTACTTC.